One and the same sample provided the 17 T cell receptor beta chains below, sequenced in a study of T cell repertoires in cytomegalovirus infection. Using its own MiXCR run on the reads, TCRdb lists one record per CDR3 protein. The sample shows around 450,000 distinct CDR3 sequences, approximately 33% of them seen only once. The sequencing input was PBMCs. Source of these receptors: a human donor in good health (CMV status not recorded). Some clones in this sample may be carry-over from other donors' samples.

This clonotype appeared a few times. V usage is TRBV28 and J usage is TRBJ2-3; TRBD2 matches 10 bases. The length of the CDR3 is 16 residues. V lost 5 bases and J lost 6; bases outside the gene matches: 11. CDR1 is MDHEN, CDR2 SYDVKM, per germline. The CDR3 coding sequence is TGTGCCAGCAGTCTGGCGCTAGCGGGGGTATTTGATACGCAGTATTTT. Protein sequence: CASSLALAGVFDTQYF. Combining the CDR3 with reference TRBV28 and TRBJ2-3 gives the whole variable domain DVKVTQSSRYLVKRTGEKVFLECVQDMDHENMFWYRQDPGLGLRLIYFSYDVKMKEKGDIPEGYSVSREKKERFSLILESASTNQTSMYLCASSLALAGVFDTQYFGPGTRLTVL.

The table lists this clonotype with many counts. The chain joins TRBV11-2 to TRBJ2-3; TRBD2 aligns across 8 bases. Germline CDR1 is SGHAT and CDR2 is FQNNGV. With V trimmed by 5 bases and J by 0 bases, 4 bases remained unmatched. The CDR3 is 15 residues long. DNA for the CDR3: TGTGCCAGCAGCATTAGCGGGGCTAGCACAGATACGCAGTATTTT. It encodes CASSISGASTDTQYF.

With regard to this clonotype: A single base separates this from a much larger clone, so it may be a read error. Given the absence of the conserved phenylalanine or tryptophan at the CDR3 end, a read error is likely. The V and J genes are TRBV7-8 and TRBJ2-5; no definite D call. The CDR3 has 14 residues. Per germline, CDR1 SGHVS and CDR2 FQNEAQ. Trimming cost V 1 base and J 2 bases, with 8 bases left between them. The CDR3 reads CASSLVGKQETQYC. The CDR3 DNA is TGTGCCAGCAGCTTAGTCGGAAAACAAGAGACCCAGTACTGC.

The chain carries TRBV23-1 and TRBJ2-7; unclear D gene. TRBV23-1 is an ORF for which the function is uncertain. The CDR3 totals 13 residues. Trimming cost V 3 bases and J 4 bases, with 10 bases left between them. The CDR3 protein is CASSQIRVYEQYF. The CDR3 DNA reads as TGCGCCAGCAGTCAGATCCGCGTTTACGAGCAGTACTTC.

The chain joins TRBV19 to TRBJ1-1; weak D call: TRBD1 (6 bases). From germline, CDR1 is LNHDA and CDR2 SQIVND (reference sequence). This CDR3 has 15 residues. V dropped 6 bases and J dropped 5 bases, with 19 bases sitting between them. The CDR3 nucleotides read TGTGCCAGTAGCAGAATCGGGGGGGGCGTTACTGAAGCTTTCTTT. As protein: CASSRIGGGVTEAFF.

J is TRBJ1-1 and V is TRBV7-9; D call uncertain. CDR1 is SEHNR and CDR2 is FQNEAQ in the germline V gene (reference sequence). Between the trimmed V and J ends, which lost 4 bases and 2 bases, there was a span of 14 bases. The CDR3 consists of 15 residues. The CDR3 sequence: CASSSTAVGNTEAFF. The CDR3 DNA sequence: TGTGCCAGCAGCTCGACGGCAGTCGGCAACACTGAAGCTTTCTTT.

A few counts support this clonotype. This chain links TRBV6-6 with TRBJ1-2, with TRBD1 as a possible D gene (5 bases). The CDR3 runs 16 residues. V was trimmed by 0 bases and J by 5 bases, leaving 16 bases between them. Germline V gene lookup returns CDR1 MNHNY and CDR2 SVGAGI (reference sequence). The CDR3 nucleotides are TGTGCCAGCAGTTACTCGAGGGGCGGGGGTCAATATGGCTACACCTTC. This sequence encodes CASSYSRGGGQYGYTF.

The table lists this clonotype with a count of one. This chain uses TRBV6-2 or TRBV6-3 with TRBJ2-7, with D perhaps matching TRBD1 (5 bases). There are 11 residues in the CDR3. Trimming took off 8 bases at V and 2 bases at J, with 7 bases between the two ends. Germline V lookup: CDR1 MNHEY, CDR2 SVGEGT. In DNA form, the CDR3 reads TGTGCCAGCGCGGACACCTACGAGCAGTACTTC. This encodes CASADTYEQYF.

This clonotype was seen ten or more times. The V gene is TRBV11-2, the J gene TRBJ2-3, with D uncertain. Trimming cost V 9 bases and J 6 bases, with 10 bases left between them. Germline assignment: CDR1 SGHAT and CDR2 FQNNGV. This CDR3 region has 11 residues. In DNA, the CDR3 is TGTGCCAGTCGACTTGGTGATACGCAGTATTTT. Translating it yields CASRLGDTQYF.

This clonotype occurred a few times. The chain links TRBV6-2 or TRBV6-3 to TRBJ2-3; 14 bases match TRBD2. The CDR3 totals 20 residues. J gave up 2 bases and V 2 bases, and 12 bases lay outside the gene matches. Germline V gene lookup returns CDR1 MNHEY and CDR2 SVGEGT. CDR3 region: CASSYGLAGGLTLTTDTQYF. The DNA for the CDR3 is TGTGCCAGCAGTTACGGACTAGCGGGGGGCCTAACCCTAACCACAGATACGCAGTATTTT.

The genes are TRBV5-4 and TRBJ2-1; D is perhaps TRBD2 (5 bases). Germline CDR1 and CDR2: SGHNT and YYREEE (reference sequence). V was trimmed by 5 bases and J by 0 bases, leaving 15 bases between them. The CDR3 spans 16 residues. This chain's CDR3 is CASRLIGEFSYNEQFF. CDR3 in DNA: TGTGCCAGCAGGTTAATCGGGGAGTTCTCCTACAATGAGCAGTTCTTC.

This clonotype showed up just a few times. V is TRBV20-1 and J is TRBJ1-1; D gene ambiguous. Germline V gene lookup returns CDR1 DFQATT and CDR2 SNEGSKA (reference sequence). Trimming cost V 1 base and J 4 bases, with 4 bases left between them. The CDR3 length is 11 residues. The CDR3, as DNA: TGCAGTGCTAGAGTGGGCACTGAAGCTTTCTTT. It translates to CSARVGTEAFF.

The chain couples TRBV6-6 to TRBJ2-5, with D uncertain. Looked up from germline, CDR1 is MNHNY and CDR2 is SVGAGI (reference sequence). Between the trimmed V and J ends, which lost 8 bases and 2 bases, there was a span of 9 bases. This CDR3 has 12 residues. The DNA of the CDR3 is TGTGCCAGCGCGCGCCGGCAAGAGACCCAGTACTTC. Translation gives CASARRQETQYF.

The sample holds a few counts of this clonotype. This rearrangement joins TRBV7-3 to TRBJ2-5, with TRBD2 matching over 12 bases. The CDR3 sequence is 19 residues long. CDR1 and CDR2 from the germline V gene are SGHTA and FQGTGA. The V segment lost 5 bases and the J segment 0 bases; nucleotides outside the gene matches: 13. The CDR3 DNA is TGTGCCAGCAGCGACAGGACTAGCGGGGCCTTCTCGTACCAAGAGACCCAGTACTTC. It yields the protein CASSDRTSGAFSYQETQYF. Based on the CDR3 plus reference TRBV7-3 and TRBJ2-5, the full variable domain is GAGVSQTPSNKVTEKGKYVELRCDPISGHTALYWYRQSLGQGPEFLIYFQGTGAADDSGLPNDRFFAVRPEGSVSTLKIQRTERGDSAVYLCASSDRTSGAFSYQETQYFGPGTRLLVL.

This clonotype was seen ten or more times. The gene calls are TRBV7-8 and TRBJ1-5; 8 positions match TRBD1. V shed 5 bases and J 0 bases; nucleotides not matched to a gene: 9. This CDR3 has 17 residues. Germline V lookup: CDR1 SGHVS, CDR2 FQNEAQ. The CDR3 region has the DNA TGTGCCAGCAGCCCGGACCGACAGGGGTATAGCAATCAGCCCCAGCATTTT. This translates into CASSPDRQGYSNQPQHF. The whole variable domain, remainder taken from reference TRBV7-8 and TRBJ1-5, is GAGVSQSPRYKVAKRGQDVALRCDPISGHVSLFWYQQALGQGPEFLTYFQNEAQLDKSGLPSDRFFAERPEGSVSTLKIQRTQQEDSAVYLCASSPDRQGYSNQPQHFGDGTRLSIL.

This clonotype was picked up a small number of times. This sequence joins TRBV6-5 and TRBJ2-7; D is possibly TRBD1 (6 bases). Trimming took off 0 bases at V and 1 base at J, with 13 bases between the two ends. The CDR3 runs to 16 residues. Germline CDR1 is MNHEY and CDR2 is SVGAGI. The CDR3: CASSYSDSTISYEQYF. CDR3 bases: TGTGCCAGCAGTTACTCGGACAGCACGATTTCCTACGAGCAGTACTTC.

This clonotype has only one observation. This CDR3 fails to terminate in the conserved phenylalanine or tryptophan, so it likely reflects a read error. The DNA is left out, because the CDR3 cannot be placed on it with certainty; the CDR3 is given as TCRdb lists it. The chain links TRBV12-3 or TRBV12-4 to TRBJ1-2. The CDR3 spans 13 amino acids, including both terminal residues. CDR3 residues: CASSIAGRHGYAV.